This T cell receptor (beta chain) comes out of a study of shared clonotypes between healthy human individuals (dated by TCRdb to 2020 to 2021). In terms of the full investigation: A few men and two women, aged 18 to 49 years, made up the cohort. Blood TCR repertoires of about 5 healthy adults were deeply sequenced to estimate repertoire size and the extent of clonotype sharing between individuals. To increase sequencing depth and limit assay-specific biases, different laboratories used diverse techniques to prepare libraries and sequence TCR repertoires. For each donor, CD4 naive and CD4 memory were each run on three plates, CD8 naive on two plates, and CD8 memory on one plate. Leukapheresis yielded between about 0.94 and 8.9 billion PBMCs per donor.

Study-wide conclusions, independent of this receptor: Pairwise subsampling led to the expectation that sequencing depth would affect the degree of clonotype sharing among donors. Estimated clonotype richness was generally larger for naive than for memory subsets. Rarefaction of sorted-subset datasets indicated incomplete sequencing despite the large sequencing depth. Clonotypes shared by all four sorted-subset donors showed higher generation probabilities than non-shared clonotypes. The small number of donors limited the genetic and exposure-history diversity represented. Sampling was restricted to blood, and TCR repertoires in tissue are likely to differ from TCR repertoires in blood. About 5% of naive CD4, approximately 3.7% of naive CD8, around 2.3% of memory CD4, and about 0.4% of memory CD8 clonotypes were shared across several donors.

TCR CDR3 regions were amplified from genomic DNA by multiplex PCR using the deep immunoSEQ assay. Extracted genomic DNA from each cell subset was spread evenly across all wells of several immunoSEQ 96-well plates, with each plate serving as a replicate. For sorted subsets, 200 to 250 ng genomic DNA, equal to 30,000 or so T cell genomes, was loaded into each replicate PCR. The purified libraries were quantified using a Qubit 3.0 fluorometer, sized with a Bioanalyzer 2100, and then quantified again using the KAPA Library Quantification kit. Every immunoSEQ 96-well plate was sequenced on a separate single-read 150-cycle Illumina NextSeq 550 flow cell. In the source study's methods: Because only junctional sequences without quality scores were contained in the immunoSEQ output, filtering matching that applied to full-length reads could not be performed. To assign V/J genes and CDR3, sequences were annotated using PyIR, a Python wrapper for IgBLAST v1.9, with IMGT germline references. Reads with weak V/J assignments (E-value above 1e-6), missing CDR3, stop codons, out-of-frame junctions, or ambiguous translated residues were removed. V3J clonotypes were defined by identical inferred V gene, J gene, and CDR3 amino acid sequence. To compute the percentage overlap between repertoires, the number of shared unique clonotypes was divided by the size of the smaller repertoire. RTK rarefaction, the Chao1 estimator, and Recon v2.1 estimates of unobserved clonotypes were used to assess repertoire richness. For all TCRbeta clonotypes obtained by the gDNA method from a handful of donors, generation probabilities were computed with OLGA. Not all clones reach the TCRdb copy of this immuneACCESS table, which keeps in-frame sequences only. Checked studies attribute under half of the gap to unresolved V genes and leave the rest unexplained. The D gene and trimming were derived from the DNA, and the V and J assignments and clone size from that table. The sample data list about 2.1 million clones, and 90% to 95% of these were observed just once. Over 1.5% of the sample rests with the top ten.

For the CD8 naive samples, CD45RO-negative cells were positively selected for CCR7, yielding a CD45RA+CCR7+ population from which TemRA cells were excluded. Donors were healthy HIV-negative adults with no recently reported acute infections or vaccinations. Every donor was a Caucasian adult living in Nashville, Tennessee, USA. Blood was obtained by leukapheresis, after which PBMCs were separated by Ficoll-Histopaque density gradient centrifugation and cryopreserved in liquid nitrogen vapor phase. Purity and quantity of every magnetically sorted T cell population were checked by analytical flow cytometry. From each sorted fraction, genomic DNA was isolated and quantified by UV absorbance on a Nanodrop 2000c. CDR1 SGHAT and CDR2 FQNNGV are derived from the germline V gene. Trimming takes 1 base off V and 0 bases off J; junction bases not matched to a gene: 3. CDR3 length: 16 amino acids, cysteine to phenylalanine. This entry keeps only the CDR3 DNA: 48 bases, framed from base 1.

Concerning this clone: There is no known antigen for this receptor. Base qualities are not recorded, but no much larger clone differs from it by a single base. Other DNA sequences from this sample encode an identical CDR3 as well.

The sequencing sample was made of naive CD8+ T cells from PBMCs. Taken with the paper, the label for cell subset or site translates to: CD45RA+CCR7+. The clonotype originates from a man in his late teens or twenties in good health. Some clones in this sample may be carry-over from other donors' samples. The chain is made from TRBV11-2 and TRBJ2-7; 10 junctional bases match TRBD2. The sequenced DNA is TGTGCCAGCAGCTTAGTTGCTAGCGGGAGCTCCTACGAGCAGTACTTC. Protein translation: CASSLVASGSSYEQYF.